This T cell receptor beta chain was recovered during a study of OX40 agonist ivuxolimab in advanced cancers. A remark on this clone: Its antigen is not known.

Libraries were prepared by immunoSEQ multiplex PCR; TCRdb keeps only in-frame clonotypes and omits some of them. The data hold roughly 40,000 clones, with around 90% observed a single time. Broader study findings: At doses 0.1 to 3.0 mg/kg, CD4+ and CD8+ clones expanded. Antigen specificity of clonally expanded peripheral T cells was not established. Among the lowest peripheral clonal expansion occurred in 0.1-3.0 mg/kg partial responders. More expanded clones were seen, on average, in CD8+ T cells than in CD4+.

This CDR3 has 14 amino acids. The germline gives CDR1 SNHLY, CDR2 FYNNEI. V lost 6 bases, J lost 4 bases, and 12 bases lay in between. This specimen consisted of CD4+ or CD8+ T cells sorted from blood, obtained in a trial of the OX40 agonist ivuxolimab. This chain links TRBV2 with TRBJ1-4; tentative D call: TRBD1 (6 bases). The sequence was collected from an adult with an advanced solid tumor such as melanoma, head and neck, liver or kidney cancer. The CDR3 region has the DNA TGTGCCAGCAGATGGACAGCCGATAATGAAAAACTGTTTTTT. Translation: CASRWTADNEKLFF.